Each of the 28 T cell receptor beta chains below was sequenced from the same sample in a study of blood T cells in healthy people across ages. Alongside a J-beta primer mix, a sample-barcoded 5' primer served in a second PCR lasting roughly 7 to 11 cycles. MiXCR, applied by TCRdb to the 5' RACE reads, yields one record per CDR3 protein. The repertoire has some 1.5 million distinct CDR3 sequences, approximately 30% of them found once; the top ten carry approximately 7.7%. The sequencing sample was made of blood. The receptors originated from a woman in her thirties in good health.

In its sample, this clonotype was seen a few times. The gene calls are TRBV20-1 and TRBJ2-7, with 11 bases identical to TRBD1. V gave up 7 bases and J gave up 3 bases; unmatched junction bases: 5. CDR1 is DFQATT, CDR2 SNEGSKA, per germline (reference sequence). This CDR3 is built from 13 residues. Here the CDR3 reads CSVRTGGHYEQYF. The CDR3 nucleotides read TGCAGTGTTCGGACAGGGGGCCACTACGAGCAGTACTTC.

This chain uses TRBV2 with TRBJ2-4; D perhaps matches TRBD2 (6 bases). The germline V gene encodes CDR1 SNHLY and CDR2 FYNNEI. Trimming cost V 3 bases and J 13 bases, with 19 bases left between them. The CDR3 is 14 residues long. CDR3 bases: TGTGCCAGCAGTGATGCGGGATCCTACAATGAGCAGTACTTC. Encoded protein: CASSDAGSYNEQYF.

As concerns this clonotype: Relative to the germline gene, one junction end is altered; a read error may explain this. The V and J genes are TRBV6-2 or TRBV6-3 and TRBJ2-1; TRBD1 matches at 7 bases. The germline V gene encodes CDR1 MNHEY and CDR2 SVGEGT. The CDR3 is made up of 14 amino acids. Here the CDR3 DNA reads TGTGCCGGCAGCGACAGGGTGTTCCACAATGAGCAGTTCTTC. Its protein is CAGSDRVFHNEQFF.

Comments on this clonotype: This may be a read error: a much more frequent sequence differs by one nucleotide. The chain combines TRBV6-5 with TRBJ2-1; D gene ambiguous. From germline, CDR1 is MNHEY and CDR2 SVGAGI. The CDR3 runs to 15 residues. Written as DNA, the CDR3 is TGTGCCAGCAGTAGGACCAGAGCCTCCTACAATGAGCAGCTCTTC. Translated: CASSRTRASYNEQLF.

The V gene is TRBV7-2, the J gene TRBJ1-1; D is unresolved. The V end lost 1 base, the J end lost 8 bases, and 11 bases lay between the germline ends. The CDR3 has 13 amino acids. Germline V lookup: CDR1 SGHTA, CDR2 FQGNSA. CDR3 coding DNA: TGTGCCAGCAGCTTAGATTTTAGGAGGGAAGCTTTCTTT. Its protein is CASSLDFRREAFF. Full variable domain (outside the CDR3, taken from reference TRBV7-2 and TRBJ1-1): GAGVSQSPSNKVTEKGKDVELRCDPISGHTALYWYRQSLGQGLEFLIYFQGNSAPDKSGLPSDRFSAERTGGSVSTLTIQRTQQEDSAVYLCASSLDFRREAFFGQGTRLTVV.

The V gene is TRBV10-3, the J gene TRBJ2-4; D not resolved. The CDR3 totals 13 residues. V lost 1 base to trimming and J lost 13 bases, with 14 bases between them. Germline CDR1 ENHRY, CDR2 SYGVKD. The DNA for the CDR3 is TGTGCCATCAGTGAGTTTTTGGGGAATGAGCAGTACTTC. As protein: CAISEFLGNEQYF.

This clonotype has only a few counts. This could be a read error, since a much larger clone is one nucleotide away. The chain carries TRBV7-6 and TRBJ2-1, with TRBD2 matching 10 bases. TRBJ2-7 explains the end of the DNA better; the J call may be wrong. Germline loops: CDR1 SGHVS, CDR2 FNYEAQ. The CDR3 is 15 amino acids. The CDR3: CASSLGLATYNEQYF. In nucleotides, the CDR3 is TGTGCCAGCAGCTTGGGACTAGCGACCTACAATGAGCAGTACTTC.

This clonotype has just a few counts. The chain combines TRBV9 with TRBJ2-5, with D possibly matching TRBD1 (5 bases). V was cut by 2 bases and J by 5 bases, with 16 bases left in between. Germline lookup yields CDR1 SGDLS and CDR2 YYNGEE. This CDR3 contains 15 residues. The CDR3 reads CASSVAGLTVETQYF. DNA of the CDR3: TGTGCCAGCAGCGTTGCAGGGTTGACAGTGGAGACCCAGTACTTC.

This sequence joins TRBV10-2 and TRBJ2-3; 10 nucleotides align to TRBD2. Germline V gene data show CDR1 as WSHSY and CDR2 as SAAADI. This CDR3 has 16 amino acids. The V segment lost 4 bases and the J segment 2 bases; nucleotides outside the gene matches: 6. In DNA, the CDR3 is TGCGCCAGCAGTGGGGCTAGCGGGGGTTACACAGATACGCAGTATTTT. Its protein is CASSGASGGYTDTQYF.

The chain combines TRBV3-1 with TRBJ1-4; TRBD1 is a possible D gene (6 bases). Trimming shortened V by 4 bases and J by 12 bases, and 30 bases separated the two germline ends. The CDR3 is 18 residues long. Germline values: CDR1 LGHDT, CDR2 YNNKEL (reference sequence). The CDR3 DNA sequence: TGTGCCAGCAGCCGCGGTATGGAGAGGGGGAATTATCTGCTTGAACTGTTTTTT. Its translation: CASSRGMERGNYLLELFF.

The rearrangement links TRBV5-1 to TRBJ2-1, with D perhaps matching TRBD2 (7 bases). The germline gives CDR1 SGHRS, CDR2 YFSETQ. This CDR3 has 14 residues. Trimming removed 7 bases from V and 3 bases from J, with 14 bases in between. The CDR3 DNA is TGCGCCAGCCTCAGGGGCGGGGGCTACAATGAGCAGTTCTTC. Translated, it gives CASLRGGGYNEQFF. The full variable domain, with the rest looked up from reference TRBV5-1 and TRBJ2-1, is KAGVTQTPRYLIKTRGQQVTLSCSPISGHRSVSWYQQTPGQGLQFLFEYFSETQRNKGNFPGRFSGRQFSNSRSEMNVSTLELGDSALYLCASLRGGGYNEQFFGPGTRLTVL.

The rearrangement links TRBV7-2 to TRBJ2-5; tentative D call: TRBD1 (6 bases). The DNA end is more similar to TRBJ2-7, so the J call may be wrong. Germline lookup yields CDR1 SGHTA and CDR2 FQGNSA. The CDR3 totals 14 residues. CDR3 sequence reads: CASSLTQGLYEQYF. CDR3 coding DNA: TGTGCCAGCAGCTTAACACAGGGCCTCTACGAGCAGTACTTC.

The chain uses TRBV7-2 and TRBJ2-3; 8 bases fit TRBD2. The germline gives CDR1 SGHTA, CDR2 FQGNSA. V shed 2 bases and J 5 bases; nucleotides not matched to a gene: 12. The CDR3 runs to 17 residues. The DNA for the CDR3 is TGTGCCAGCAGCTTACTTAGACGCGGACTAGCCGTAGATACGCAGTATTTT. It is translated as CASSLLRRGLAVDTQYF.

This clonotype was counted a few times. V gene TRBV28 combines with J gene TRBJ2-2; 8 nucleotides match TRBD1. V lost 5 bases, J lost 7 bases, and 3 bases stayed unmatched. The germline gives CDR1 MDHEN, CDR2 SYDVKM. The CDR3 sequence is 13 residues long. The CDR3 DNA reads TGTGCCAGCAGTCAGGGGGCTAGCGGGGAGCTGTTTTTT. This encodes CASSQGASGELFF.

Comments on this clonotype: A read error may explain this, as a much larger clone is one base away. V usage is TRBV29-1 and J usage is TRBJ2-1; D perhaps matches TRBD1 (6 bases). Germline V lookup: CDR1 SQVTM, CDR2 ANQGSEA. The CDR3 runs to 15 residues. For the CDR3, the DNA is TGCGGCGTCTGGCAAGGAGGACAGACCTACAATGAGCAGTTCTTC. Translation gives CGVWQGGQTYNEQFF.

The V gene is TRBV4-1, the J gene TRBJ1-2; D is perhaps TRBD1 (5 bases). V dropped 1 base and J dropped 2 bases, with 11 bases sitting between them. The CDR3 extends over 15 amino acids. Per germline, CDR1 MGHRA and CDR2 YSYEKL. The CDR3: CASSQAGGLNYGYTF. CDR3 DNA sequence: TGCGCCAGCAGCCAAGCTGGGGGACTGAACTATGGCTACACCTTC.

With regard to this clonotype: The junction and the germline gene differ at one end; a read error may be behind it. The chain combines TRBV20-1 with TRBJ2-5; TRBD2 agrees at 10 bases. Germline V gene data show CDR1 as DFQATT and CDR2 as SNEGSKA (reference sequence). This CDR3 contains 12 residues. The CDR3 loop reads CRASGRQETQYF. In nucleotides, the CDR3 is TGCAGGGCTAGCGGGAGACAAGAGACCCAGTACTTC.

Many counts were recorded for this clonotype. The chain has TRBV5-1 and TRBJ2-1; 13 nucleotides align to TRBD2. Germline values: CDR1 SGHRS, CDR2 YFSETQ. Trimming cost V 4 bases and J 1 base; bases outside gene matches: 2. This CDR3 region has 16 residues. Written as DNA, the CDR3 is TGCGCCAGCAGCCAGACTAGCGGGGGGTCCTACAATGAGCAGTTCTTC. It is translated as CASSQTSGGSYNEQFF.

Many counts were recorded for this clonotype. The V and J genes are TRBV20-1 and TRBJ1-1; no firm D call. Trimming stripped 3 bases from V and 4 bases from J, with 15 bases between. The CDR3 is made up of 14 amino acids. CDR1 and CDR2 (germline): DFQATT, SNEGSKA (reference sequence). In DNA form, the CDR3 reads TGCAGTGCTAGTCTAGAGGGATCCGTCACTGAAGCTTTCTTT. Amino acids: CSASLEGSVTEAFF.

The sample holds one count of this clonotype. The V and J genes are TRBV6-6 and TRBJ1-4, with D tentatively TRBD1 (5 bases). CDR3 length: 15 residues. Germline V gives CDR1 MNHNY, CDR2 SVGAGI (reference sequence). V was trimmed by 0 bases and J by 11 bases, leaving 16 bases between them. CDR3 region: CASSYSGAERGKLFF. CDR3 coding DNA: TGTGCCAGCAGTTACTCCGGGGCGGAAAGAGGGAAACTGTTTTTT.

The chain combines TRBV12-3 or TRBV12-4 with TRBJ2-4; D is uncertain. The CDR3 contains 12 residues. Trimming removed 2 bases at V and 13 bases at J, with 12 bases between. In DNA, the CDR3 is TGTGCCAGCAGTTTAATCTCTAATACGCAGTACTTC. Its translation is CASSLISNTQYF.

The table lists this clonotype with a few counts. The genes are TRBV24-1 and TRBJ1-1; no clear D gene. Trimming cost V 3 bases and J 4 bases, with 8 bases left between them. The length of the CDR3 is 13 residues. Per germline, CDR1 KGHDR and CDR2 SFDVKD. Written as DNA, the CDR3 is TGTGCCACCAGTGATCCATCGGGCACTGAAGCTTTCTTT. It is translated as CATSDPSGTEAFF.

This sequence joins TRBV20-1 and TRBJ2-3, with D unresolved. The germline V gene encodes CDR1 DFQATT and CDR2 SNEGSKA (reference sequence). CDR3 size: 12 residues. The V gene lost 5 bases and the J gene lost 6 bases, with 12 bases spanning the gap. CDR3 in amino acids: CSAPDSADTQYF. CDR3 nucleotide sequence: TGCAGTGCTCCTGATTCTGCCGATACGCAGTATTTT.

This clonotype was recorded many times. The chain combines TRBV5-1 with TRBJ1-2; 11 bases align to TRBD1. The CDR3 is 14 residues long. Germline lookup yields CDR1 SGHRS and CDR2 YFSETQ. The junction had 2 bases not matched to a gene; V was cut back by 1 base and J by 6 bases. CDR3 residues: CASSLRTGGNGYTF. The CDR3 DNA sequence: TGCGCCAGCAGCTTGCGGACAGGGGGCAATGGCTACACCTTC.

This clonotype was seen more than once but under ten times. This rearrangement joins TRBV10-3 to TRBJ2-4, with unresolved D. Trimming took off 0 bases at V and 13 bases at J, with 13 bases between the two ends. CDR3 length equals 13 residues. Germline V lookup: CDR1 ENHRY, CDR2 SYGVKD. The CDR3 region has the DNA TGTGCCATCAGTGAGTCCGAGCGCCTAGGGCAGTACTTC. This codes for CAISESERLGQYF.

The genes are TRBV5-1 and TRBJ1-4; D is possibly TRBD1 (6 bases). V was shortened by 4 bases and J by 8 bases, with 24 bases between the two germline ends. The germline gives CDR1 SGHRS, CDR2 YFSETQ. The CDR3 totals 17 residues. The CDR3 nucleotides read TGCGCCAGCAGCCTGAGAGAGGGGGTGTTGGGTCGGGAAAAACTGTTTTTT. Translated, it gives CASSLREGVLGREKLFF.

The chain employs TRBV6-6 and TRBJ2-1; D remains ambiguous. The CDR3 spans 13 residues. V lost 4 bases and J 10 bases, leaving 14 bases between the germline ends. CDR1 is MNHNY and CDR2 is SVGAGI in the germline V gene (reference sequence). CDR3 loop: CASSSDPTKEQFF. For the CDR3, the DNA is TGTGCCAGCAGTTCTGACCCCACCAAGGAGCAGTTCTTC.

The gene calls are TRBV5-1 and TRBJ1-1, with a tentative D call TRBD1 (5 bases). CDR3 length equals 16 residues. Germline V CDR1 and CDR2: SGHRS, YFSETQ. V was clipped by 1 base and J by 2 bases, with 15 bases between them. CDR3 sequence reads: CASSLMGGEINTEAFF. DNA for the CDR3: TGCGCCAGCAGCTTGATGGGGGGGGAGATAAACACTGAAGCTTTCTTT.